These 26 T cell receptor beta chains were sequenced from one sample in a study of cytomegalovirus exposure and HLA in healthy donors. A multiplex PCR was run with 60 Vbeta primers and 13 Jbeta primers. Using immunoSEQ multiplex PCR, the repertoire was profiled, and TCRdb retains in-frame clones only, with some absent. This sample has about 260,000 clones; about four fifths occur once, and the top ten carry 1.5% to 2.5%. Sequencing was carried out using PBMCs. Receptors originate from a woman between 40 and 50 years old in good health and CMV-seropositive.

The V call is TRBV7-2, the J call TRBJ2-5; 7 positions agree with TRBD1. V was pared by 4 bases and J by 3 bases, with 8 bases of the junction left unmatched. This CDR3 has 15 amino acids. Germline CDR1 reads SGHTA; CDR2 reads FQGNSA. CDR3 nucleotide sequence: TGTGCCAGCAGCTACGGACCCGGGACAGAAGAGACCCAGTACTTC. It codes for CASSYGPGTEETQYF.

CDR3 sequence reads: CASSGQTSDYNEQFF. CDR3 DNA sequence: TGTGCCAGCAGTGGCCAGACTAGCGATTACAATGAGCAGTTCTTC. The chain links TRBV6-6 to TRBJ2-1; 8 positions match TRBD2. CDR3 length equals 15 residues. V dropped 5 bases and J dropped 4; count of bases not matched to a gene: 7. Germline values: CDR1 MNHNY, CDR2 SVGAGI (reference sequence).

The chain carries TRBV25-1 and TRBJ2-5; D is unresolved. Per the germline V gene, CDR1 is MGHDK and CDR2 is SYGVNS. CDR3 length: 12 amino acids. V gave up 0 bases and J gave up 5 bases, with 4 bases separating them. CDR3 region: CASSEYMETQYF. CDR3 nucleotide sequence: TGTGCCAGCAGTGAATATATGGAGACCCAGTACTTC.

The chain recombines TRBV7-8 with TRBJ2-6; TRBD2 agrees at 7 bases. After removal of 6 bases from V and 3 bases from J, the junction contained 11 bases not matched to a gene. This CDR3 is 17 amino acids long. CDR1 is SGHVS and CDR2 is FQNEAQ in the germline V gene. The CDR3 loop is CASSPAGQVYGANVLTF. CDR3 coding DNA: TGTGCCAGCAGTCCAGCGGGGCAGGTCTATGGGGCCAACGTCCTGACTTTC.

In its sample, this clone was seen once. This chain uses TRBV7-8 with TRBJ2-7; 9 bases are a match to TRBD1. With 3 bases clipped from V and 5 bases from J, the junction kept 8 bases outside the gene matches. The CDR3 is made up of 15 amino acids. The germline V gene has CDR1 SGHVS and CDR2 FQNEAQ. The CDR3 protein is CASSFRTGQGHEQYF. The CDR3, as DNA: TGTGCCAGCAGCTTTAGGACGGGACAGGGACACGAGCAGTACTTC.

A few counts support this clone. The chain links TRBV4-3 to TRBJ2-1, with a tentative D call TRBD2 (7 bases). The CDR3 consists of 17 residues. V lost 0 bases and J lost 0, with 12 bases in between. Germline V lookup: CDR1 LGHNA, CDR2 YSLEER. The CDR3 protein is CASSQDRGASSYNEQFF. The CDR3 DNA is TGCGCCAGCAGCCAAGATCGGGGGGCCAGCTCCTACAATGAGCAGTTCTTC.

As concerns this clone: Other DNA sequences in the same sample also yield this CDR3. This sequence joins TRBV9 and TRBJ2-1; perhaps TRBD1 as D (5 bases). CDR1 is SGDLS, CDR2 YYNGEE, per germline. The V gene lost 0 bases and the J gene lost 0 bases, with 10 bases spanning the gap. This CDR3 has 16 residues. In DNA, the CDR3 is TGTGCCAGCAGCGTAGGGGGCGGTAGCTCCTACAATGAGCAGTTCTTC. Translating it yields CASSVGGGSSYNEQFF.

V and J are TRBV4-3 and TRBJ1-2; 9 bases agree with TRBD1. V gave up 4 bases and J gave up 7 bases; unmatched junction bases: 7. The CDR3 covers 14 residues. Germline CDR1 is LGHNA and CDR2 is YSLEER. The CDR3: CASSPLDRGRGYTF. The CDR3 nucleotides are TGCGCCAGCAGCCCCCTGGACAGGGGACGTGGCTACACCTTC.

The CDR3 region has the DNA TGTGCCAGCAGCCCGGATCAGGGCCAGCCCCAGCATTTT. It encodes CASSPDQGQPQHF. The V and J genes are TRBV7-8 and TRBJ1-5, with a weak D call TRBD1 (5 bases). Germline assignment: CDR1 SGHVS and CDR2 FQNEAQ. V shed 5 bases and J shed 7 bases, with 12 bases lying between them. The CDR3 covers 13 residues.

The chain has TRBV6-5 and TRBJ1-1; the D is unclear. Germline values: CDR1 MNHEY, CDR2 SVGAGI. CDR3 length: 13 amino acids. With 7 bases removed from V and 1 base from J, the gap between germline ends came to 10 bases. CDR3 bases: TGTGCCAGCAAAACAGATGCGAACACTGAAGCTTTCTTT. Amino acid sequence: CASKTDANTEAFF.

V and J are TRBV5-4 and TRBJ2-1; 12 bases match TRBD1. This CDR3 comprises 16 residues. The V gene's germline CDR1 is SGHNT and CDR2 YYREEE (reference sequence). J was trimmed by 7 bases and V by 5 bases; bases with no gene match: 10. The CDR3 bases are TGTGCCAGCAGACCCGGGACAGGGGGCATCGGGAATGAGCAGTTCTTC. Its protein product is CASRPGTGGIGNEQFF.

The gene calls are TRBV5-6 and TRBJ1-2, with 11 nucleotides matching TRBD1. Germline assignment: CDR1 SGHDT and CDR2 YYEEEE. The V segment lost 4 bases and the J segment 2 bases; nucleotides outside the gene matches: 7. The CDR3 has 16 amino acids. CDR3 nucleotide sequence: TGTGCCAGCAGCCTGGGGGACAGGGGGGAGAACTATGGCTACACCTTC. Its translation is CASSLGDRGENYGYTF.

This chain links TRBV19 with TRBJ2-5, with D possibly TRBD1 on 6 matching bases. V was cut by 1 base and J by 4 bases, with 10 bases left in between. Germline values: CDR1 LNHDA, CDR2 SQIVND (reference sequence). This CDR3 is 14 amino acids long. CDR3 DNA: TGTGCCAGTAGTATAGGACAGGCCTCAGAGACCCAGTACTTC. This encodes CASSIGQASETQYF. Full variable domain (missing parts from reference TRBV19 and TRBJ2-5): DGGITQSPKYLFRKEGQNVTLSCEQNLNHDAMYWYRQDPGQGLRLIYYSQIVNDFQKGDIAEGYSVSREKKESFPLTVTSAQKNPTAFYLCASSIGQASETQYFGPGTRLLVL.

The V gene is TRBV7-2, the J gene TRBJ2-3; possible D gene TRBD1, 5 bases. V dropped 3 bases and J dropped 0 bases, with 7 bases sitting between them. CDR1 SGHTA and CDR2 FQGNSA come from the germline V gene. The CDR3 runs 14 residues. In DNA form, the CDR3 reads TGTGCCAGCAGCTTCGACAGTAGCACAGATACGCAGTATTTT. Its translation is CASSFDSSTDTQYF.

The CDR3 nucleotides read TGCGCCAGCAGCCAAGATCCCAGGGATGAGCAGTTCTTC. As protein: CASSQDPRDEQFF. J is TRBJ2-1 and V is TRBV4-3, with a possible D match to TRBD1 (5 bases). The V gene's germline CDR1 is LGHNA and CDR2 YSLEER. Trimming stripped 0 bases from V and 8 bases from J, with 8 bases between. The CDR3 has 13 amino acids.

CDR3 DNA: TGCGCCAGCAGACCGGGATCCGGACTAGAGAGGACCTACAATGAGCAGTTCTTC. Protein: CASRPGSGLERTYNEQFF. The chain employs TRBV5-1 and TRBJ2-1; TRBD2 matches at 7 bases. The junction had 16 bases not matched to a gene; V was cut back by 5 bases and J by 2 bases. Per germline, CDR1 SGHRS and CDR2 YFSETQ. The CDR3 is made up of 18 amino acids.

The chain links TRBV11-3 to TRBJ2-2; the match to TRBD1 covers 8 bases. This CDR3 has 17 amino acids. V was clipped by 5 bases and J by 4 bases; unmatched bases: 12. The germline CDR1 and CDR2 sequences are SGHNT and YENEEA. This CDR3 is CASSLRGQGARTGELFF. The CDR3 nucleotides read TGTGCCAGCAGCCTACGGGGGCAGGGGGCTCGCACCGGGGAGCTGTTTTTT.

The sample holds many counts of this clone. The chain employs TRBV27 and TRBJ2-1, with TRBD2 identical over 8 bases. Germline V CDR1 and CDR2: MNHEY, SMNVEV (reference sequence). Trimming removed 7 bases from V and 1 base from J; junction bases left unmatched: 12. CDR3 length: 17 amino acids. In DNA form, the CDR3 reads TGTGCCAGCAAAGGGACTAGTGGTATTGGGTCCTACAATGAGCAGTTCTTC. It codes for CASKGTSGIGSYNEQFF.

The chain employs TRBV6-5 and TRBJ1-1; TRBD1 aligns across 9 bases. J was trimmed by 6 bases and V by 3 bases; bases with no gene match: 8. This CDR3 spans 15 amino acids. Germline CDR1 reads MNHEY; CDR2 reads SVGAGI. The DNA for the CDR3 is TGTGCCAGCAGTTATTCCGGACAGGGGTTATCTGAAGCTTTCTTT. It yields the protein CASSYSGQGLSEAFF.

The V call is TRBV29-1, the J call TRBJ2-3; a possible D gene is TRBD1 (5 bases). This CDR3 contains 12 residues. Trimming stripped 4 bases from V and 1 base from J, with 6 bases between. The germline V gene encodes CDR1 SQVTM and CDR2 ANQGSEA. The CDR3 nucleotides are TGCAGCGTTGGCAGGGGCACAGATACGCAGTATTTT. Protein: CSVGRGTDTQYF.

The CDR3 sequence: CAISLGGLAGVKNNEQFF. Here the CDR3 DNA reads TGTGCCATCAGCCTCGGAGGACTAGCGGGAGTTAAGAACAATGAGCAGTTCTTC. This chain links TRBV10-3 with TRBJ2-1; 13 bases agree with TRBD2. J was trimmed by 5 bases and V by 6 bases; bases with no gene match: 13. Germline CDR1 reads ENHRY; CDR2 reads SYGVKD. This CDR3 is built from 18 residues.

The chain recombines TRBV11-2 with TRBJ2-5; D possibly corresponds to TRBD1 (5 bases). Per germline, CDR1 SGHAT and CDR2 FQNNGV. The V and J ends lost 0 bases and 1 base respectively, with 12 bases between them. This CDR3 has 16 residues. DNA for the CDR3: TGTGCCAGCAGCTTAGAAGGGGCTGGGGTCCAAGAGACCCAGTACTTC. Translating it yields CASSLEGAGVQETQYF.

This chain connects TRBV9 to TRBJ2-1; TRBD2 aligns across 10 bases. The V segment lost 0 bases and the J segment 2 bases; nucleotides outside the gene matches: 5. CDR1 is SGDLS and CDR2 is YYNGEE in the germline V gene. The CDR3 is 17 amino acids. The CDR3, as DNA: TGTGCCAGCAGCGTAGCCCCTAGCGGGAGTACCTACAATGAGCAGTTCTTC. Translating gives CASSVAPSGSTYNEQFF. Full variable domain (remainder filled in from reference TRBV9 and TRBJ2-1): DSGVTQTPKHLITATGQRVTLRCSPRSGDLSVYWYQQSLDQGLQFLIQYYNGEERAKGNILERFSAQQFPDLHSELNLSSLELGDSALYFCASSVAPSGSTYNEQFFGPGTRLTVL.

The J gene is TRBJ2-1, the V gene TRBV7-3; 13 nucleotides align to TRBD2. Germline loops: CDR1 SGHTA, CDR2 FQGTGA. CDR3 length: 13 residues. V dropped 6 bases and J dropped 13; count of bases not matched to a gene: 6. The CDR3 loop is CASRSGLAGVQFF. The CDR3 DNA reads as TGTGCCAGCAGATCCGGACTAGCGGGAGTTCAGTTCTTC.

The chain carries TRBV4-3 and TRBJ2-3, with D perhaps TRBD2 (5 bases). There are 16 residues in the CDR3. The V gene's germline CDR1 is LGHNA and CDR2 YSLEER. Trimming left V 2 bases short and J 0 bases short, with 12 bases between. CDR3 sequence: CASSQSLAWSTDTQYF. Written as DNA, the CDR3 is TGCGCCAGCAGCCAAAGTCTAGCATGGAGCACAGATACGCAGTATTTT.

The rearrangement uses TRBV6-5 and TRBJ1-5; TRBD1 matches at 8 bases. Germline CDR1 reads MNHEY; CDR2 reads SVGAGI. V lost 5 bases to trimming and J lost 6 bases; unmatched junction nucleotides: 9. The length of the CDR3 is 15 residues. The CDR3 region has the DNA TGTGCCAGCAGTCCGCGGACAGGGATTACTCAGCCCCAGCATTTT. Encoded protein: CASSPRTGITQPQHF.